Listed here are 12 T cell receptor beta chains from one sample, sequenced in a study of shared clonotypes between healthy human individuals. The table came from immunoSEQ multiplex PCR; TCRdb's copy has only in-frame clones and leaves some out. This table has under 2,500,000 clones, approximately 96% appearing once. The source material was naive CD4+ T cells sorted from blood. Subset: CD45RA+ positively selected. The source is a man aged 18 to 30 in good health.

This clone came up once. V gene TRBV4-1 combines with J gene TRBJ1-1; TRBD1 aligns across 9 bases. V gave up 3 bases and J gave up 2 bases; unmatched junction bases: 4. This CDR3 has 15 amino acids. Per germline, CDR1 MGHRA and CDR2 YSYEKL. CDR3 protein: CASSHGDRDNTEAFF. As DNA, the CDR3 is TGCGCCAGCAGCCACGGGGACAGGGATAACACTGAAGCTTTCTTT.

The rearrangement links TRBV5-8 to TRBJ2-3; D gene unclear. V was trimmed by 7 bases and J by 0 bases, leaving 12 bases between them. Germline lookup yields CDR1 SGHTS and CDR2 YDEGEE. The CDR3 contains 14 residues. The CDR3 region is CASLSAHSTDTQYF. CDR3 nucleotides: TGTGCCAGCCTTTCAGCGCACAGCACAGATACGCAGTATTTT. Complete variable domain (other parts from reference TRBV5-8 and TRBJ2-3): EAGVTQSPTHLIKTRGQQATLRCSPISGHTSVYWYQQALGLGLQFLLWYDEGEERNRGNFPPRFSGRQFPNYSSELNVNALELEDSALYLCASLSAHSTDTQYFGPGTRLTVL.

The chain is built from TRBV5-1 and TRBJ1-2; weak D call: TRBD1 (6 bases). V was clipped by 0 bases and J by 1 base, with 19 bases between them. The CDR3 length is 18 residues. Germline V gives CDR1 SGHRS, CDR2 YFSETQ. This CDR3 is CASSLDPPGAASNYGYTF. CDR3 DNA sequence: TGCGCCAGCAGCTTGGATCCCCCGGGGGCCGCGAGTAACTATGGCTACACCTTC.

Worth noting for this clone: Different DNA sequences within this sample yield the same CDR3. V is TRBV5-1 and J is TRBJ1-5, with D perhaps TRBD1 (6 bases). Germline loops: CDR1 SGHRS, CDR2 YFSETQ. The CDR3 sequence is 15 residues long. The V end was cut by 0 bases, the J end by 3 bases, with 10 bases between. CDR3 region: CASSLEGQFNQPQHF. In nucleotides, the CDR3 is TGCGCCAGCAGCTTGGAAGGACAGTTCAATCAGCCCCAGCATTTT.

This clone is a singleton in its sample. The rearrangement joins TRBV6-1 to TRBJ1-6, with D possibly matching TRBD1 (5 bases). The CDR3 consists of 14 residues. Germline V gene data show CDR1 as MNHNS and CDR2 as SASEGT. V dropped 4 bases and J dropped 9 bases, with 13 bases sitting between them. CDR3 sequence (DNA): TGTGCCAGCAGTGGGGGGGGGTCGCGTTCACCCCTCCACTTT. Protein product: CASSGGGSRSPLHF.

The chain has TRBV2 and TRBJ1-3; 7 positions agree with TRBD1. CDR1 is SNHLY and CDR2 is FYNNEI in the germline V gene. V lost 6 bases, J lost 2 bases, and 4 bases stayed unmatched. This CDR3 is 14 amino acids long. The CDR3 loop reads CASRNRGAGNTIYF. CDR3 sequence (DNA): TGTGCCAGCAGGAACAGGGGAGCTGGAAACACCATATATTTT.

The chain uses TRBV18 and TRBJ1-4, with no clear D. Looked up from germline, CDR1 is KGHSH and CDR2 is LQKENI. The V gene lost 2 bases and the J gene lost 7 bases, with 17 bases spanning the gap. CDR3 size: 16 residues. CDR3: CASSPTPKGMGEKLFF. For the CDR3, the DNA is TGTGCCAGCTCACCAACACCGAAGGGTATGGGTGAAAAACTGTTTTTT. Together with reference TRBV18 and TRBJ1-4, the CDR3 gives the full variable domain: NAGVMQNPRHLVRRRGQEARLRCSPMKGHSHVYWYRQLPEEGLKFMVYLQKENIIDESGMPKERFSAEFPKEGPSILRIQQVVRGDSAAYFCASSPTPKGMGEKLFFGSGTQLSVL.

V usage is TRBV2 and J usage is TRBJ1-2; D is ambiguous. The CDR3 extends over 13 amino acids. V lost 3 bases, J lost 8 bases, and 13 bases lay in between. Germline assignment: CDR1 SNHLY and CDR2 FYNNEI. CDR3 DNA sequence: TGTGCCAGCAGTGAGTCGGGGATGGGAGGCTACACCTTC. Translation gives CASSESGMGGYTF. The full variable domain, its missing parts supplied by reference TRBV2 and TRBJ1-2, is EPEVTQTPSHQVTQMGQEVILRCVPISNHLYFYWYRQILGQKVEFLVSFYNNEISEKSEIFDDQFSVERPDGSNFTLKIRSTKLEDSAMYFCASSESGMGGYTFGSGTRLTVV.

The chain has TRBV6-5 and TRBJ2-7; D may be TRBD1 (7 bases). This CDR3 is 15 amino acids long. V lost 9 bases, J lost 5 bases, and 23 bases lay in between. CDR1 is MNHEY, CDR2 SVGAGI, per germline. The CDR3 loop reads CASGRGRGDRNEQYF. The CDR3 DNA reads as TGTGCCAGTGGACGGGGCAGGGGGGATAGGAACGAGCAGTACTTC.

This clone was detected only once. The chain carries TRBV10-3 and TRBJ2-1; no definite D call. From germline, CDR1 is ENHRY and CDR2 SYGVKD. The germline V and J ends were trimmed by 5 bases and 7 bases, with 18 bases remaining between them. The CDR3 length is 15 residues. The CDR3 DNA follows: TGTGCCATCAGTAGCTCCGGCGGCACAACTAATGAGCAGTTCTTC. This encodes CAISSSGGTTNEQFF.

Here the CDR3 reads CASTFGGDGGQETQYF. As DNA, the CDR3 is TGTGCCAGCACCTTTGGGGGTGACGGGGGCCAAGAGACCCAGTACTTC. The chain recombines TRBV11-1 with TRBJ2-5, with D maybe TRBD2 (6 bases). V was shortened by 7 bases and J by 1 base, with 19 bases between the two germline ends. This CDR3 is built from 16 residues. Germline V gene sequence: CDR1 SGHAT, CDR2 FQDESV (reference sequence). The complete variable domain, with remaining parts taken from reference TRBV11-1 and TRBJ2-5, reads EAEVAQSPRYKITEKSQAVAFWCDPISGHATLYWYRQILGQGPELLVQFQDESVVDDSQLPKDRFSAERLKGVDSTLKIQPAELGDSAMYLCASTFGGDGGQETQYFGPGTRLLVL.

In regard to this clone: At the DNA level, this CDR3 is encoded by other sequences in the same sample as well. The V and J genes are TRBV11-2 and TRBJ2-1, with D possibly called TRBD1 or TRBD2 (5 bases each). The V gene's germline CDR1 is SGHAT and CDR2 FQNNGV. CDR3 length: 14 residues. V was trimmed by 1 base and J by 1 base, leaving 5 bases between them. This CDR3 is CASSLGGSYNEQFF. CDR3 bases: TGTGCCAGCAGCTTAGGGGGGTCCTACAATGAGCAGTTCTTC.